This TCR beta chain is drawn from a study of blood T cell repertoires in COVID-19. The method was immunoSEQ multiplex PCR; TCRdb's version includes in-frame clones alone and lacks a portion of them. This sample has 55,000 to 65,000 clones; 70% to 90% occur once, and the top ten carry 25% to 40%. The CDR3 is made up of 14 amino acids. The germline V gene encodes CDR1 SEHNR and CDR2 FQNEAQ (reference sequence). The ends were cut back, 1 base at V and 4 bases at J, with 10 bases in the middle. The J gene is TRBJ1-2, the V gene TRBV7-9; D ambiguous. Sequenced sample: peripheral blood. This TCR derives from a man aged 55 to 70 with COVID-19, enrolled during active disease. The CDR3 loop reads CASSLGNSFYGYTF. The CDR3 nucleotides are TGTGCCAGCAGCTTAGGGAACAGTTTCTATGGCTACACCTTC.